The T cell receptor beta chain under discussion was sequenced for a study of blood T cell repertoires in COVID-19 (dated by TCRdb to about 2020). The study in broad terms: Samples covering the acute and convalescent phases of COVID-19 were provided by collaborators in the United States, Italy and Spain. The repertoires were made available in a free public database intended to serve as a resource for research on the immune response to SARS-CoV-2. A de-identified subject ID, COVID-19 status, age in years and sex were almost always included in the sample metadata. Subjects who had been exposed to COVID-19, were actively infected with it, or had recovered from it provided the deeply sampled blood TCRbeta repertoires that made up the dataset. The material from the prospective study consisted of cDNA or gDNA derived from T cells, B-cell-depleted T cells, or PBMCs. Where available, HLA class I and class II types were taken from metadata supplied by the sample provider and were not determined by assay-based typing. Samples were obtained from the ongoing ImmuneRACE study (first 160 participants) and from some 1,200 subjects provided by 6 global collaborators.

TCRbeta CDR3 regions were amplified from genomic DNA by means of the immunoSEQ Assay, a bias-controlled multiplex PCR. On the authors' methods: Nucleated cell counts per sample were estimated from amplification of reference gene primers within the assay. To quantify the absolute abundance of each unique TCRbeta CDR3 rearrangement, sequence reads were collapsed and filtered. For each sample, productive Simpson clonality was calculated as the square root of Simpson's diversity index across productive rearrangements. The source is immuneACCESS, and TCRdb retained only in-frame sequences with V and J called. Part of the clones is not carried over; for the studies checked, unresolved V genes explain less than half of this, and the remainder is unexplained. V, J and clone size are those of that table, while D and trimming were read from the DNA. In this sample the table shows 150,000 to 200,000 clones, roughly 90% of which occur a single time. 0.62% of the sample is in the top ten clones.

Including the terminal cysteine and phenylalanine, the CDR3 comprises 15 residues. Of all the DNA, just the CDR3 is kept, 45 bases in frame from base 1. Via the germline V gene, CDR1 is MRHNA and CDR2 SNTAGT. Trimming leaves V shorter by 6 bases and J shorter by 6 bases, with the junction holding 10 bases beyond the gene matches. Collaborating institutions collected whole blood in K2EDTA tubes following their own protocols. For TCRbeta analysis, collaborators shipped samples in one of three forms: frozen whole blood, isolated PBMCs, or DNA extracted from either of those sample types. What the research found in general, with its limitations: Clinical and demographic metadata were provided uncurated, with the amount varying by source and participant.

This clone appeared a single time. The antigen it recognizes is unknown. Base qualities are not provided; no much larger clone lies one nucleotide away. The source of this sequence is a man aged 50 or older with acute or convalescent COVID-19. The rearrangement joined TRBV6-4 to TRBJ2-3, and TRBD1 matches 9 of the central bases. Sequenced input: peripheral blood. The DNA sequence reads TGTGCCAGCAGCACCGGGACAGGGAGGTTGGATACGCAGTATTTT. This translates into CASSTGTGRLDTQYF.